The 20 T cell receptor beta chains reported below all come from one sample, sequenced in a study of blood T cell repertoires in COVID-19 (dated by TCRdb to the early 2020s). The library was obtained by the immunoSEQ multiplex PCR assay. The table comes from immuneACCESS by way of TCRdb, which keeps in-frame sequences with V and J called. Part of the clones is missing from these tables; in studies checked, under half for an unresolved V gene and the rest for unknown reasons. A total of roughly 180,000 clones appear in this sample, roughly 80% of them only once. Together, the top ten hold roughly 5.7% of the sample. The sequencing input was PBMCs or T cells enriched from blood (not recorded which). The receptors were gathered from a woman aged 40 to 49 with acute COVID-19.

The chain recombines TRBV7-6 with TRBJ1-3, with D tentatively TRBD1 (5 bases). Trimming took off 4 bases at V and 7 bases at J, with 20 bases between the two ends. Germline values: CDR1 SGHVS, CDR2 FNYEAQ. The CDR3 is 16 residues long. The CDR3 DNA sequence: TGTGCCAGCAGCTCTTGGCGGGGCCAAAGTAGGAACACCATATATTTT. Protein sequence: CASSSWRGQSRNTIYF. The full variable domain, with the rest looked up from reference TRBV7-6 and TRBJ1-3, is GAGVSQSPRYKVTKRGQDVALRCDPISGHVSLYWYRQALGQGPEFLTYFNYEAQQDKSGLPNDRFSAERPEGSISTLTIQRTEQRDSAMYRCASSSWRGQSRNTIYFGEGSWLTVV.

This sequence joins TRBV12-5 and TRBJ1-3, with a weak D call TRBD1 (5 bases). The CDR3 spans 13 residues. Germline loops: CDR1 LGHNT, CDR2 FRNRAP. V gave up 10 bases and J gave up 0 bases, with 10 bases separating them. The CDR3 region has the DNA TGTGCTACTGCCCAGGGCTCTGGAAACACCATATATTTT. This encodes CATAQGSGNTIYF.

The CDR3 loop reads CASSLDRGRGSDTQYF. CDR3 DNA sequence: TGTGCCAGCAGCCTAGACCGGGGGAGGGGTTCAGATACGCAGTATTTT. The chain has TRBV5-4 and TRBJ2-3, with 7 bases matching TRBD2. The CDR3 runs 16 residues. With V trimmed by 4 bases and J by 4 bases, 12 bases remained unmatched. CDR1 is SGHNT and CDR2 is YYREEE in the germline V gene (reference sequence).

The gene calls are TRBV7-3 and TRBJ2-1, with 8 bases aligning to TRBD1. Germline V gene lookup returns CDR1 SGHTA and CDR2 FQGTGA. Trimming at V came to 3 bases and at J to 4 bases, leaving 8 bases not matched to a gene. The CDR3 covers 16 residues. For the CDR3, the DNA is TGTGCCAGCAGCTTCGAGGACAGGGTTAGGTACAATGAGCAGTTCTTC. It codes for CASSFEDRVRYNEQFF.

The CDR3 sequence: CASSWDRTYGYTF. The CDR3 DNA follows: TGTGCCAGCAGTTGGGACAGGACCTATGGCTACACCTTC. The chain carries TRBV12-3 or TRBV12-4 and TRBJ1-2, with 8 nucleotides matching TRBD1. Trimming removed 4 bases from V and 4 bases from J; junction bases left unmatched: 2. This CDR3 has 13 amino acids.

On this clone: One end of the junction varies from germline; a read error may be responsible. This chain uses TRBV24-1 with TRBJ2-1; TRBD1 matches at 7 bases. This CDR3 comprises 15 residues. Germline CDR1 KGHDR, CDR2 SFDVKD. The CDR3 nucleotides are TGTGCCACCAGTGATCCGCGAAGGACAGGCAATGGGCAGTTCTTC. It yields the protein CATSDPRRTGNGQFF.

The chain uses TRBV3-1 (or the pseudogene TRBV3-2) and TRBJ2-3; possible D gene TRBD2, 5 bases. V was pared by 4 bases and J by 6 bases, with 14 bases between. The germline V gene has CDR1 LGHDT and CDR2 YNNKEL (reference sequence). The CDR3 sequence is 14 residues long. CDR3 loop: CASSLRRGLDTQYF. CDR3 nucleotide sequence: TGTGCCAGCAGCCTCCGTCGTGGACTGGATACGCAGTATTTT.

V and J are TRBV27 and TRBJ2-1; TRBD2 matches at 9 bases. Per germline, CDR1 MNHEY and CDR2 SMNVEV (reference sequence). The V and J ends lost 5 bases and 3 bases, in that order; junction bases with no gene match: 2. CDR3 size: 14 residues. In DNA, the CDR3 is TGTGCCAGCAGTCTTAGCGGGAGCTACAATGAGCAGTTCTTC. Translated: CASSLSGSYNEQFF.

The rearrangement links TRBV2 to TRBJ1-2, with 9 bases identical to TRBD1. Germline CDR1 reads SNHLY; CDR2 reads FYNNEI. The CDR3 has 15 amino acids. Trimming took 3 bases from V and 1 from J; bases not matched to a gene: 3. The CDR3 DNA follows: TGTGCCAGCAGTGACTGGGACAGGGTTAACTATGGCTACACCTTC. It specifies CASSDWDRVNYGYTF.

In the case of this clone: At one end the junction does not follow the germline gene, possibly because of a read error. The chain combines TRBV11-2 with TRBJ2-5; 7 nucleotides agree with TRBD1. This CDR3 is 10 amino acids long. Germline-derived CDR1 and CDR2 are SGHAT and FQNNGV. Here the CDR3 reads CASSLRDSHF. The DNA for the CDR3 is TGTGCCAGCAGCTTAAGGGACAGTCACTTC.

The rearrangement links TRBV7-9 to TRBJ2-7, with 11 bases that match TRBD2. There are 19 residues in the CDR3. V gave up 1 base and J gave up 0 bases; unmatched junction bases: 11. CDR1 and CDR2 from the germline V gene are SEHNR and FQNEAQ (reference sequence). This CDR3 is CASSLVTSGEALNSYEQYV. In DNA, the CDR3 is TGTGCCAGCAGCTTAGTGACTAGCGGGGAGGCTTTAAACTCCTACGAGCAGTACGTC.

The genes are TRBV11-2 and TRBJ2-1; 11 nucleotides line up with TRBD2. The CDR3 is 16 amino acids. Germline V gene lookup returns CDR1 SGHAT and CDR2 FQNNGV. V shed 6 bases, J shed 8 bases, and the junction held 12 bases outside the gene matches. The DNA of the CDR3 is TGTGCCAGCAGGCTCCACGATAGCGGGAGGGCGGATGAGCAGTTCTTC. Translation gives CASRLHDSGRADEQFF.

The DNA for the CDR3 is TGTGCCAGCAGTTTGGGCGGGACTCACAAGGTTGAGCAGTTCTTC. Protein product: CASSLGGTHKVEQFF. The chain has TRBV28 and TRBJ2-1, with D possibly being TRBD2 (6 bases). The CDR3 runs 15 residues. Germline V gene data show CDR1 as MDHEN and CDR2 as SYDVKM. The germline V and J ends were trimmed by 3 bases and 9 bases, with 18 bases remaining between them.

As to this clone: This CDR3 is also generated by other DNA sequences in the sample. The J gene is TRBJ2-1, the V gene TRBV2; 10 bases are shared with TRBD1. Losses at the gene ends were 1 base for V and 7 bases for J; bases not matched to a gene: 4. Germline lookup yields CDR1 SNHLY and CDR2 FYNNEI. The CDR3 length is 15 residues. CDR3 region: CASSEGQGARNEQFF. In DNA, the CDR3 is TGTGCCAGCAGTGAAGGACAGGGGGCGAGGAATGAGCAGTTCTTC. The full variable domain, with the rest looked up from reference TRBV2 and TRBJ2-1, is EPEVTQTPSHQVTQMGQEVILRCVPISNHLYFYWYRQILGQKVEFLVSFYNNEISEKSEIFDDQFSVERPDGSNFTLKIRSTKLEDSAMYFCASSEGQGARNEQFFGPGTRLTVL.

The chain uses TRBV4-1 and TRBJ2-7; 8 nucleotides match TRBD2. Per the germline V gene, CDR1 is MGHRA and CDR2 is YSYEKL. The CDR3 contains 16 residues. V shed 0 bases and J 4 bases; nucleotides not matched to a gene: 8. Written as DNA, the CDR3 is TGCGCCAGCAGCCAAGAGGAGAGTAGCGGGGTTTACGAGCAGTACTTC. Its translation: CASSQEESSGVYEQYF.

J is TRBJ1-5 and V is TRBV11-2; weak D call: TRBD1 (6 bases). The CDR3 is 14 residues long. Trimming removed 3 bases at V and 7 bases at J, with 13 bases between. From germline, CDR1 is SGHAT and CDR2 FQNNGV. CDR3 region: CASSLSGGRQPQHF. As DNA, the CDR3 is TGTGCCAGCAGCTTGTCGGGGGGCCGGCAGCCCCAGCATTTT.

The table lists this clone with a count of one. The CDR3 loop is CASSLPSRSAAEQYF. The CDR3 DNA follows: TGTGCCAGCAGCTTACCTTCTCGTAGTGCCGCCGAGCAGTACTTC. The rearrangement links TRBV7-8 to TRBJ2-7, with unresolved D. V was cut by 2 bases and J by 6 bases, with 17 bases left in between. Per the germline V gene, CDR1 is SGHVS and CDR2 is FQNEAQ. This CDR3 is built from 15 residues. Complete variable domain (other parts from reference TRBV7-8 and TRBJ2-7): GAGVSQSPRYKVAKRGQDVALRCDPISGHVSLFWYQQALGQGPEFLTYFQNEAQLDKSGLPSDRFFAERPEGSVSTLKIQRTQQEDSAVYLCASSLPSRSAAEQYFGPGTRLTVT.

The genes are TRBV2 and TRBJ2-3, with TRBD2 matching 13 bases. After removal of 6 bases from V and 3 bases from J, the junction contained 3 bases not matched to a gene. The CDR3 is 15 residues long. CDR1 is SNHLY and CDR2 is FYNNEI in the germline V gene. Here the CDR3 DNA reads TGTGCCAGCAGGGGGACTAGCGGGGTGACAGATACGCAGTATTTT. This encodes CASRGTSGVTDTQYF. Full variable domain (missing parts from reference TRBV2 and TRBJ2-3): EPEVTQTPSHQVTQMGQEVILRCVPISNHLYFYWYRQILGQKVEFLVSFYNNEISEKSEIFDDQFSVERPDGSNFTLKIRSTKLEDSAMYFCASRGTSGVTDTQYFGPGTRLTVL.

The gene calls are TRBV4-2 and TRBJ2-1; 11 bases are shared with TRBD2. The CDR3 length is 16 residues. With V trimmed by 4 bases and J by 9 bases, 11 bases remained unmatched. CDR1 and CDR2 (germline): LGHNA, YNFKEQ. The CDR3 DNA reads TGTGCCAGCAGCCGCCTGACTAGCGGGAAGCGTGGTGAGCAGTTCTTC. Its protein is CASSRLTSGKRGEQFF.

This sequence joins TRBV29-1 and TRBJ2-2; TRBD1 aligns across 10 bases. Looked up from germline, CDR1 is SQVTM and CDR2 is ANQGSEA. There are 14 residues in the CDR3. The V segment lost 5 bases and the J segment 7 bases; nucleotides outside the gene matches: 7. This CDR3 reads CSVSRQGADGELFF. CDR3 sequence (DNA): TGCAGCGTTTCCAGACAGGGGGCGGACGGGGAGCTGTTTTTT.